This TCR beta chain derives from a study of early T cells in non-severe SARS-CoV-2 infection. Study context: Sequenced material consisted of bulk RNA (from unsorted whole blood), and chains were unpaired.

Germline-derived CDR1 and CDR2 are KGHSH and LQKENI. Trimming pared 2 bases from V and 6 bases from J, leaving 11 bases between. This CDR3 contains 14 residues. Details on this clonotype: Its target is not known.

Each single cDNA molecule received a unique molecular identifier. TCRdb reprocessed the 5' RACE reads with MiXCR, giving one entry per CDR3 protein. The sample includes roughly 100,000 distinct CDR3 sequences, approximately 13% of them seen just once. Notes on the study in general: Matching against VDJdb likely underestimated virus-specific expansions, favoring anti-spike CD8.

This chain joins TRBV18 and TRBJ1-5; D uncertain. This clonotype was obtained from an adult who was a healthcare worker with PCR-confirmed SARS-CoV-2 infection or an uninfected control (not recorded which). Sequenced sample: whole blood. The CDR3 region is CASSPGAGLQPQHF. The CDR3, as DNA: TGTGCCAGCTCACCAGGCGCAGGACTTCAGCCCCAGCATTTT.